This T cell receptor (beta chain) was retrieved from a study of blood T cell repertoires in COVID-19. In the study overall: There were acute and convalescent COVID-19 samples, and they came from the United States, Italy and Spain. T cells, B-cell-depleted T cells, or PBMCs provided the cDNA or gDNA that served as material.

This table comes from immunoSEQ multiplex PCR, and its TCRdb copy is limited to in-frame clones, with some not included. The sample consists of about 23,000 clones, roughly 94% of them appearing once. The CDR3 sequence is 14 residues long. Germline lookup yields CDR1 SGHNT and CDR2 YYREEE (reference sequence). V lost 3 bases to trimming and J lost 0 bases, with 9 bases between them. The J gene is TRBJ1-2, the V gene TRBV5-4; D remains ambiguous. Specimen: peripheral blood. This clonotype was sampled from a woman between 50 and 59 years old with active COVID-19. This chain's CDR3 is CASSSGSSNYGYTF. CDR3 nucleotides: TGTGCCAGCAGCTCGGGATCTTCTAACTATGGCTACACCTTC.